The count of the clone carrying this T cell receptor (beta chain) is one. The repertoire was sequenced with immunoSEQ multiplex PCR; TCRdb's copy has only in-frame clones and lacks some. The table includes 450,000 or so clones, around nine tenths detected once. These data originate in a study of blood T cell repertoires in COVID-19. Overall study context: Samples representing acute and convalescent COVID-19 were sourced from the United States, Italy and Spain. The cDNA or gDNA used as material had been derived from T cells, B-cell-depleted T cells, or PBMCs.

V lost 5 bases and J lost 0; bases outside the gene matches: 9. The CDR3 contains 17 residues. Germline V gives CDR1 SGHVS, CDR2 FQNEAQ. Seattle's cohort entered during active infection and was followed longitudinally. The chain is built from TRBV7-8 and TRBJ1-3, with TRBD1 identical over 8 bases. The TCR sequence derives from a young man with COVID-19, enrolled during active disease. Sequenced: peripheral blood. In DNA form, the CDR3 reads TGTGCCAGCAGCCCACGGACAGGGAGCTTCTCTGGAAACACCATATATTTT. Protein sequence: CASSPRTGSFSGNTIYF.